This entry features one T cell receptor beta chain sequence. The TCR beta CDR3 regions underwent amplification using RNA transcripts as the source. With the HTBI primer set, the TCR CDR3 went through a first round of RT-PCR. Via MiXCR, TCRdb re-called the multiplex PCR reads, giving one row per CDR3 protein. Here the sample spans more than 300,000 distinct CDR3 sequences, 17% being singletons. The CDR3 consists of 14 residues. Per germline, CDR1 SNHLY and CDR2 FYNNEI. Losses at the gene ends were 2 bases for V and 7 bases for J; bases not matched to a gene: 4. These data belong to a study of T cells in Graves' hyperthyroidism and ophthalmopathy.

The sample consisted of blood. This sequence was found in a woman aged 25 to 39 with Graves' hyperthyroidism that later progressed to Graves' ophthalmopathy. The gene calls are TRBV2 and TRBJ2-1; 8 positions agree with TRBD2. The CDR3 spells CASSESGSSNEQFF. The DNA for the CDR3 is TGTGCCAGCAGTGAAAGCGGGAGTTCAAATGAGCAGTTCTTC. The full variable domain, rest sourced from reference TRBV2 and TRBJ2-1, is EPEVTQTPSHQVTQMGQEVILRCVPISNHLYFYWYRQILGQKVEFLVSFYNNEISEKSEIFDDQFSVERPDGSNFTLKIRSTKLEDSAMYFCASSESGSSNEQFFGPGTRLTVL.